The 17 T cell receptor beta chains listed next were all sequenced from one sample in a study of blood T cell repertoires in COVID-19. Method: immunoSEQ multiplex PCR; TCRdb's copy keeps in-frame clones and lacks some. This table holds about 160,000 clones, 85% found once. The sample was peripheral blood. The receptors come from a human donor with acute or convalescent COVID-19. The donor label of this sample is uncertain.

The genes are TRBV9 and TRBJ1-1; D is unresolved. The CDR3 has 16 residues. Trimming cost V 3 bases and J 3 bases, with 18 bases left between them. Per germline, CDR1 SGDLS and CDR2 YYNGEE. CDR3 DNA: TGTGCCAGCAGCGAGCCCCGAGGCAGTGCGGACACTGAAGCTTTCTTT. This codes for CASSEPRGSADTEAFF.

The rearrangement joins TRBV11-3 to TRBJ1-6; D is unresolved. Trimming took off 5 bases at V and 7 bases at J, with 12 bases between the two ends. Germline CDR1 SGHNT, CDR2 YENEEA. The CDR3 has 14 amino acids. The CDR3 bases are TGTGCCAGCAGCCCCCCCGGGTCCAATTCACCCCTCCACTTT. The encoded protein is CASSPPGSNSPLHF.

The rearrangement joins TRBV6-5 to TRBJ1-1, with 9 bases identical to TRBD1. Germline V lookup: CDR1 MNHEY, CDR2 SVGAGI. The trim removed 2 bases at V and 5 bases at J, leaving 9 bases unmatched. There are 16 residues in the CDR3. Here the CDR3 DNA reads TGTGCCAGCAGTTACCCTAAAACAGGGGGCGGGACTGAAGCTTTCTTT. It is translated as CASSYPKTGGGTEAFF.

The CDR3 bases are TGTGCCAGCAGCCAAAATCGACAAGCGAACACCGGGGAGCTGTTTTTT. Protein: CASSQNRQANTGELFF. The gene calls are TRBV3-1 (or the pseudogene TRBV3-2) and TRBJ2-2, with D unclear. This CDR3 comprises 16 residues. Germline V gene lookup returns CDR1 LGHDT and CDR2 YNNKEL (reference sequence). Trimming stripped 2 bases from V and 0 bases from J, with 10 bases between.

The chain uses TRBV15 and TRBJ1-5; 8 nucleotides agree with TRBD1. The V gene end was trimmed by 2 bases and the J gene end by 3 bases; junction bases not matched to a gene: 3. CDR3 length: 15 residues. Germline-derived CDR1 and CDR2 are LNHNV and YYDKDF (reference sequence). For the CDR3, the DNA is TGTGCCACCAGCAGACGGACAGGGCCCAATCAGCCCCAGCATTTT. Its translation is CATSRRTGPNQPQHF.

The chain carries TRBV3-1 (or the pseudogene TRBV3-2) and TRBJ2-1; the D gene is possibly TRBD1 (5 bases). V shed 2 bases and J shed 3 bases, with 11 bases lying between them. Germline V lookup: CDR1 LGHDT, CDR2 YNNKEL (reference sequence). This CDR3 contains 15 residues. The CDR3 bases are TGTGCCAGCAGCCAACAGGGTAGTTACTACAATGAGCAGTTCTTC. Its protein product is CASSQQGSYYNEQFF.

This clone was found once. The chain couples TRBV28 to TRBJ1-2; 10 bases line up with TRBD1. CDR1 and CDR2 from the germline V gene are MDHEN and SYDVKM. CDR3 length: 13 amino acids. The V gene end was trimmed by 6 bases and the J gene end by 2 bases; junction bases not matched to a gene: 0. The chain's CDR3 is CASRGQGNYGYTF. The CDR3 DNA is TGTGCCAGCAGGGGACAGGGGAACTATGGCTACACCTTC.

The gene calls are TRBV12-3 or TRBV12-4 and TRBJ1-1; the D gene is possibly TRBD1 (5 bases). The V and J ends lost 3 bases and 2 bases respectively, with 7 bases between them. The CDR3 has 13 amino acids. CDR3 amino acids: CASSFQGNTEAFF. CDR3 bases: TGTGCCAGCAGTTTCCAGGGTAACACTGAAGCTTTCTTT.

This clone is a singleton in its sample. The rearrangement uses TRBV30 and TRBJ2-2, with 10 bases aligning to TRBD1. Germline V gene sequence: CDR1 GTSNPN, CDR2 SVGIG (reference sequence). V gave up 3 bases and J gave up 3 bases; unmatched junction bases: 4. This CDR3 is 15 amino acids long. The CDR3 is CAWRPGQGYTGELFF. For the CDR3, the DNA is TGTGCCTGGAGGCCGGGACAGGGGTACACCGGGGAGCTGTTTTTT. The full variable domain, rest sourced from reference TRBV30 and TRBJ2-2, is SQTIHQWPATLVQPVGSPLSLECTVEGTSNPNLYWYRQAAGRGLQLLFYSVGIGQISSEVPQNLSASRPQDRQFILSSKKLLLSDSGFYLCAWRPGQGYTGELFFGEGSRLTVL.

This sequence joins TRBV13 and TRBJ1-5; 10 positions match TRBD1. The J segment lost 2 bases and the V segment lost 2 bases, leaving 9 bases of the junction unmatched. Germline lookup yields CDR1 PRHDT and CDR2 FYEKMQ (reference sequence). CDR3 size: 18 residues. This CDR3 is CASSLSPTGGFGNQPQHF. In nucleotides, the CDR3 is TGTGCCAGCAGCTTAAGCCCGACAGGGGGCTTTGGCAATCAGCCCCAGCATTTT. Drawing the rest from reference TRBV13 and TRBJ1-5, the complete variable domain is AAGVIQSPRHLIKEKRETATLKCYPIPRHDTVYWYQQGPGQDPQFLISFYEKMQSDKGSIPDRFSAQQFSDYHSELNMSSLELGDSALYFCASSLSPTGGFGNQPQHFGDGTRLSIL.

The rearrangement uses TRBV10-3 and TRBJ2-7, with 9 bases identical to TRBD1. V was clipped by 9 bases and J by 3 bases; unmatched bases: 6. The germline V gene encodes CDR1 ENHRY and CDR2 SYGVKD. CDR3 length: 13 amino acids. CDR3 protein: CAMGQGEVYEQYF. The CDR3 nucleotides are TGTGCCATGGGACAGGGTGAGGTCTACGAGCAGTACTTC.

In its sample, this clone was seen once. For the CDR3, the DNA is TGTGCCATCAGCCCAGGACAGGGGGATGGGAATGAGCAGTTCTTC. Amino acids: CAISPGQGDGNEQFF. The V and J genes are TRBV10-3 and TRBJ2-1; 10 nucleotides align to TRBD1. The CDR3 covers 15 residues. After removal of 6 bases from V and 7 bases from J, the junction contained 9 bases not matched to a gene. CDR1 and CDR2 (germline): ENHRY, SYGVKD.

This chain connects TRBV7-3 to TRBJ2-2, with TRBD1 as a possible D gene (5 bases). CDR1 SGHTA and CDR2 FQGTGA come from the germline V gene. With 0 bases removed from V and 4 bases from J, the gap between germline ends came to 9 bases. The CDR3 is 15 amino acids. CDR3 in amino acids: CASSLTLGLTGELFF. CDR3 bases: TGTGCCAGCAGCTTAACTCTGGGGCTCACCGGGGAGCTGTTTTTT.

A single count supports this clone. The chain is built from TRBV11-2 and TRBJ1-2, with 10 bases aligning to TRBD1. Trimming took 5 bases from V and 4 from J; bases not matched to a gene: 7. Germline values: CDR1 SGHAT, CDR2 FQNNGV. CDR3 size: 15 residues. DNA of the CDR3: TGTGCCAGCAGCCCCGACAGGGGGCTTGGCTATGGCTACACCTTC. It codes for CASSPDRGLGYGYTF.

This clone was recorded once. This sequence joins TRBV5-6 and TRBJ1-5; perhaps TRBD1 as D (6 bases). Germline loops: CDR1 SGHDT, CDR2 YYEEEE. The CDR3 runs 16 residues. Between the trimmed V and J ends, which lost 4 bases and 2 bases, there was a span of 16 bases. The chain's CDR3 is CASSQRGAGGNQPQHF. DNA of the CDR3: TGTGCCAGCAGCCAGAGGGGGGCGGGAGGCAATCAGCCCCAGCATTTT. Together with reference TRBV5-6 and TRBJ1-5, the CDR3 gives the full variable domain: DAGVTQSPTHLIKTRGQQVTLRCSPKSGHDTVSWYQQALGQGPQFIFQYYEEEERQRGNFPDRFSGHQFPNYSSELNVNALLLGDSALYLCASSQRGAGGNQPQHFGDGTRLSIL.

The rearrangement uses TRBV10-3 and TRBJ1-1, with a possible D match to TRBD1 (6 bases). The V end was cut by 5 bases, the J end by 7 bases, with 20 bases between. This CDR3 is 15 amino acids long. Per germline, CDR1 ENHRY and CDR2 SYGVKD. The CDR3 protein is CAISPDSVVIGEAFF. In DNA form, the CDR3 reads TGTGCCATCAGTCCGGACAGTGTTGTAATCGGTGAAGCTTTCTTT.

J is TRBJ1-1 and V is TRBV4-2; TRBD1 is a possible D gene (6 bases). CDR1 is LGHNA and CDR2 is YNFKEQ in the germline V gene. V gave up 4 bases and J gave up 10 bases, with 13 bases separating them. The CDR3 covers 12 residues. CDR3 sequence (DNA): TGTGCCAGCAGCCCTGGCGGGGGCAGAGCTTTCTTT. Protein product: CASSPGGGRAFF.